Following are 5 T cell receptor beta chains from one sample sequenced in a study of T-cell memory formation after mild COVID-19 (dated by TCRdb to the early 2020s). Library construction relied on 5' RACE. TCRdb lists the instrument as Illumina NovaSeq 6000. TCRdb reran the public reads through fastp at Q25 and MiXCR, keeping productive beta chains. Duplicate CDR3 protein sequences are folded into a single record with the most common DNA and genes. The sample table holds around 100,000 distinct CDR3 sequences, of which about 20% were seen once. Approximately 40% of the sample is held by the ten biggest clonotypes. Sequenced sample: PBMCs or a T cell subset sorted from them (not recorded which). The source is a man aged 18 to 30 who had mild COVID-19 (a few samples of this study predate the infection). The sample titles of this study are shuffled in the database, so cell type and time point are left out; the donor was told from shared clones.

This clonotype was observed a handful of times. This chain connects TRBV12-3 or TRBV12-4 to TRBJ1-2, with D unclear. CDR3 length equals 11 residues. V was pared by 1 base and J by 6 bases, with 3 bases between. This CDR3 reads CASSLGNGYTF. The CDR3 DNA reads TGTGCCAGCAGTTTAGGGAATGGCTACACCTTC.

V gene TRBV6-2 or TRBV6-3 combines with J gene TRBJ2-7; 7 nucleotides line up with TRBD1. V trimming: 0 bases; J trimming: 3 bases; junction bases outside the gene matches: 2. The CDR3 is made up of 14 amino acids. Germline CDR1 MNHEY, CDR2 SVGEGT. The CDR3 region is CASSYSDRIYEQYF. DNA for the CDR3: TGTGCCAGCAGTTACTCGGACAGGATCTACGAGCAGTACTTC.

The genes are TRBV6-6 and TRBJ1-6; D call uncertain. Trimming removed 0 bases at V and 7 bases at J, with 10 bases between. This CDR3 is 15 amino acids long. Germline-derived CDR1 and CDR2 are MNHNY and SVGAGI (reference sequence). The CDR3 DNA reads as TGTGCCAGCAGTTACTCGACGGACCGAAATTCACCCCTCCACTTT. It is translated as CASSYSTDRNSPLHF.

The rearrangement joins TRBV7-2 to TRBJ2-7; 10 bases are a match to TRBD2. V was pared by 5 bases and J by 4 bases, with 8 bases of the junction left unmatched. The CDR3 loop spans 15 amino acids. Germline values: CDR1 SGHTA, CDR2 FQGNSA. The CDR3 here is CASSPELAGVYEQYF. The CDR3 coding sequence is TGTGCCAGCAGCCCCGAGCTAGCGGGAGTATACGAGCAGTACTTC.

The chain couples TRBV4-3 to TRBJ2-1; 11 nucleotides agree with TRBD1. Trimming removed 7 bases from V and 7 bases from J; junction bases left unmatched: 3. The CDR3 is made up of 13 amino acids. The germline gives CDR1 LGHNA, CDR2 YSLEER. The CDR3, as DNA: TGCGCCAGCACCGGGGACAGGGGGAATGAGCAGTTCTTC. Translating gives CASTGDRGNEQFF.